The 17 T cell receptor beta chains given below trace back to one sample, sequenced in a study of early T cells in non-severe SARS-CoV-2 infection. TCRdb independently ran MiXCR on the 5' RACE reads; one entry per CDR3 protein. The table includes around 98,000 distinct CDR3 sequences, 9.5% to 12% detected once. Source material: whole blood. The receptors here all came from an adult who was a healthcare worker with PCR-confirmed SARS-CoV-2 infection or an uninfected control (not recorded which).

For this clonotype: A much more abundant neighbour one base away suggests this may be a read error. The V and J genes are TRBV6-5 and TRBJ2-1; 11 bases are shared with TRBD2. The CDR3 contains 14 residues. The germline V gene encodes CDR1 MNHEY and CDR2 SVGAGI. With V trimmed by 6 bases and J by 6 bases, 4 bases remained unmatched. The CDR3 loop reads CASSGTSGGNEQFF. The CDR3 nucleotides are TGTGCCAGCAGCGGGACTAGCGGAGGCAATGAGCAGTTCTTC.

The genes are TRBV6-1 and TRBJ2-7; 9 positions agree with TRBD2. This CDR3 is 17 amino acids long. V shed 1 base, J shed 6 bases, and the junction held 13 bases outside the gene matches. The germline V gene has CDR1 MNHNS and CDR2 SASEGT. The CDR3 nucleotides read TGTGCCAGCAGTGAAGGTCTGACAAGCGGGGGGTACGGCGAGCAGTACTTC. Protein product: CASSEGLTSGGYGEQYF.

This clonotype was recorded at least ten times. The chain recombines TRBV7-9 with TRBJ2-7; D unresolved. The V end was cut by 0 bases, the J end by 1 base, with 10 bases between. The CDR3 has 15 residues. CDR1 is SEHNR, CDR2 FQNEAQ, per germline (reference sequence). The CDR3 nucleotides are TGTGCCAGCAGCTTAGCGATGGGAAAATCCTACGAGCAGTACTTC. Its translation is CASSLAMGKSYEQYF.

The chain has TRBV18 and TRBJ1-5; 7 bases map to TRBD1. The CDR3 has 14 residues. Looked up from germline, CDR1 is KGHSH and CDR2 is LQKENI. V gave up 4 bases and J gave up 3 bases; unmatched junction bases: 3. The CDR3 spells CASSRDRNNQPQHF. DNA of the CDR3: TGTGCCAGCTCACGGGACAGAAACAATCAGCCCCAGCATTTT.

The V call is TRBV28, the J call TRBJ2-3; no clear D gene. There are 15 residues in the CDR3. V was cut by 5 bases and J by 3 bases, with 15 bases left in between. Germline values: CDR1 MDHEN, CDR2 SYDVKM. The CDR3: CASSTPGRATDTQYF. As DNA, the CDR3 is TGTGCCAGCAGTACCCCCGGACGAGCAACAGATACGCAGTATTTT.

Worth noting for this clonotype: Germline and junction disagree at one end, which may indicate a read error. The genes are TRBV20-1 and TRBJ2-3, with D perhaps TRBD1 (5 bases). Per the germline V gene, CDR1 is DFQATT and CDR2 is SNEGSKA (reference sequence). CDR3 length: 13 residues. The CDR3 reads CSAPGPGTGTQYF. The CDR3 DNA sequence: TGCAGCGCTCCTGGACCAGGCACAGGTACGCAGTATTTT.

This clonotype appeared many times. Here the CDR3 DNA reads TGTGCCATCAGTACAGTCGCAAACACTGAAGCTTTCTTT. As protein: CAISTVANTEAFF. This chain joins TRBV10-3 and TRBJ1-1; D ambiguous. Trimming removed 5 bases from V and 2 bases from J, with 9 bases in between. Germline values: CDR1 ENHRY, CDR2 SYGVKD. The length of the CDR3 is 13 residues.

V gene TRBV6-4 combines with J gene TRBJ2-6; D remains unclear. CDR1 is MRHNA and CDR2 is SNTAGT in the germline V gene. This CDR3 spans 16 amino acids. V was trimmed by 3 bases and J by 0 bases, leaving 9 bases between them. CDR3 nucleotides: TGTGCCAGCAGTGAAGGCAGCTACTCTGGGGCCAACGTCCTGACTTTC. Protein sequence: CASSEGSYSGANVLTF.

This clonotype was detected only a few times. CDR3 bases: TGTGCCAGCAGGCTTAGGGACCTCAATTCACCCCTCCACTTT. This sequence encodes CASRLRDLNSPLHF. The chain uses TRBV6-6 and TRBJ1-6; the D gene is possibly TRBD1 (5 bases). CDR3 size: 14 residues. Germline V gene sequence: CDR1 MNHNY, CDR2 SVGAGI (reference sequence). V was pared by 6 bases and J by 7 bases, with 13 bases between.

The V gene is TRBV5-4, the J gene TRBJ1-2, with TRBD1 matching 10 bases. Germline-derived CDR1 and CDR2 are SGHNT and YYREEE (reference sequence). The V gene end was trimmed by 5 bases and the J gene end by 2 bases; junction bases not matched to a gene: 9. The CDR3 loop spans 16 amino acids. The CDR3: CASSTPGQGTNYGYTF. The CDR3 coding sequence is TGTGCCAGCAGTACTCCGGGACAGGGGACAAACTATGGCTACACCTTC.

This clonotype was detected only a few times. This rearrangement joins TRBV2 to TRBJ2-7, with D hard to call. The V end lost 5 bases, the J end lost 3 bases, and 8 bases lay between the germline ends. Germline V gene lookup returns CDR1 SNHLY and CDR2 FYNNEI. The CDR3 runs to 12 residues. CDR3 in amino acids: CASSPDRYEQYF. CDR3 coding DNA: TGTGCCAGCAGTCCGGACCGCTACGAGCAGTACTTC.

There are a few counts of this clonotype. The V call is TRBV9, the J call TRBJ2-3; 13 bases match TRBD2. CDR1 and CDR2 (germline): SGDLS, YYNGEE. V was pared by 0 bases and J by 4 bases, with 2 bases of the junction left unmatched. The CDR3 extends over 16 amino acids. The CDR3 is CASSVGGLAGADTQYF. The CDR3 coding sequence is TGTGCCAGCAGCGTAGGCGGACTAGCGGGGGCAGATACGCAGTATTTT.

In this sample, this clonotype turned up many times. The V and J genes are TRBV20-1 and TRBJ1-4; perhaps TRBD1 as D (6 bases). V shed 4 bases and J shed 8 bases, with 14 bases lying between them. CDR3 size: 13 residues. CDR1 is DFQATT and CDR2 is SNEGSKA in the germline V gene (reference sequence). CDR3 sequence: CSATRGLEEKLFF. The CDR3 nucleotides read TGCAGTGCTACCAGGGGTCTAGAGGAAAAACTGTTTTTT.

This clonotype was recorded at least ten times. This sequence joins TRBV20-1 and TRBJ1-5; D gene unclear. Per the germline V gene, CDR1 is DFQATT and CDR2 is SNEGSKA (reference sequence). This CDR3 is 15 amino acids long. The ends were cut back, 6 bases at V and 1 base at J, with 16 bases in the middle. The CDR3 protein is CSAGQAEKSNQPQHF. CDR3 DNA: TGCAGTGCCGGGCAGGCAGAAAAAAGCAATCAGCCCCAGCATTTT.

This clonotype was seen many times. This chain uses TRBV5-1 with TRBJ1-1; 10 bases match TRBD1. CDR1 is SGHRS and CDR2 is YFSETQ in the germline V gene. The junction had 9 bases not matched to a gene; V was cut back by 4 bases and J by 6 bases. CDR3 size: 15 residues. DNA of the CDR3: TGCGCCAGCAGCCCGCAGGACAGGGGGTATTCTGAAGCTTTCTTT. Its protein product is CASSPQDRGYSEAFF.

Many counts were recorded for this clonotype. V is TRBV7-2 and J is TRBJ2-1, with D possibly TRBD2 on 6 matching bases. CDR3 length equals 13 residues. The ends were cut back, 3 bases at V and 9 bases at J, with 12 bases in the middle. Per the germline V gene, CDR1 is SGHTA and CDR2 is FQGNSA. CDR3 protein: CASSFRVGSEQFF. The CDR3 DNA sequence: TGTGCCAGCAGCTTTAGAGTCGGGAGTGAGCAGTTCTTC. The complete variable domain, with remaining parts taken from reference TRBV7-2 and TRBJ2-1, reads GAGVSQSPSNKVTEKGKDVELRCDPISGHTALYWYRQSLGQGLEFLIYFQGNSAPDKSGLPSDRFSAERTGGSVSTLTIQRTQQEDSAVYLCASSFRVGSEQFFGPGTRLTVL.

The chain couples TRBV12-3 or TRBV12-4 to TRBJ1-1, with 9 nucleotides matching TRBD1. V shed 5 bases and J 8 bases; nucleotides not matched to a gene: 9. The CDR3 spans 14 residues. CDR3 amino acids: CASSPNTGGAEAFF. DNA for the CDR3: TGTGCCAGCAGTCCCAACACAGGGGGCGCGGAAGCTTTCTTT.